Shown below are 30 T cell receptor beta chains from a single sample sequenced in a study of blood T cell repertoires in COVID-19. This table comes from immunoSEQ multiplex PCR, and its TCRdb copy is limited to in-frame clones, with some not included. The sample consists of about 110,000 clones, around 84% of them appearing once. The specimen sequenced was peripheral blood. The receptor set was obtained from a woman in her thirties or forties with acute or convalescent COVID-19.

The V call is TRBV5-1, the J call TRBJ2-3; 7 bases match TRBD2. Unmatched junction bases numbered 9, after V lost 4 bases and J lost 1 base. The CDR3 extends over 16 amino acids. Germline V CDR1 and CDR2: SGHRS, YFSETQ. The CDR3 is CASSQGLVEGTDTQYF. In DNA, the CDR3 is TGCGCCAGCAGCCAAGGACTAGTAGAAGGCACAGATACGCAGTATTTT.

The chain carries TRBV4-3 and TRBJ1-1; D call uncertain. From germline, CDR1 is LGHNA and CDR2 YSLEER. The germline V and J ends were trimmed by 4 bases and 1 base, with 13 bases remaining between them. CDR3 length equals 15 residues. In nucleotides, the CDR3 is TGCGCCAGCAGCCCGACCGACAAGACGAACACTGAAGCTTTCTTT. This codes for CASSPTDKTNTEAFF.

Regarding this clone: Other nucleotide sequences from this sample produce the same CDR3. The V gene is TRBV6-5, the J gene TRBJ1-5; maybe TRBD1 (6 bases). The V end was cut by 4 bases, the J end by 0 bases, with 10 bases between. Germline V gene lookup returns CDR1 MNHEY and CDR2 SVGAGI. The CDR3 is made up of 15 amino acids. The CDR3 loop reads CASSSQGYSNQPQHF. The CDR3, as DNA: TGTGCCAGCAGTTCACAGGGTTATAGCAATCAGCCCCAGCATTTT.

The CDR3 region has the DNA TGTGCCAGCAGCGTATCTCATGAGGAGGAAAAACTGTTTTTT. Residues: CASSVSHEEEKLFF. The gene calls are TRBV9 and TRBJ1-4, with D uncertain. Germline V CDR1 and CDR2: SGDLS, YYNGEE. There are 14 residues in the CDR3. Trimming stripped 1 base from V and 8 bases from J, with 12 bases between.

CDR3 sequence (DNA): TGTGCCAGCGGGACTGGGAGGCACACTGAAGCTTTCTTT. Its protein product is CASGTGRHTEAFF. The chain combines TRBV6-5 with TRBJ1-1; D might be TRBD1 (5 bases). The CDR3 is 13 amino acids. Germline CDR1 and CDR2: MNHEY and SVGAGI. Deletions cut 8 bases from V and 3 bases from J, with 13 bases between.

A word on this clone: The same CDR3 also results from other DNA sequences found in this sample. This chain links TRBV12-3 or TRBV12-4 with TRBJ1-1; D may be TRBD1 (6 bases). This CDR3 has 12 amino acids. Trimming stripped 1 base from V and 8 bases from J, with 8 bases between. CDR3 nucleotide sequence: TGTGCCAGCAGTTTAGAACAGGGCGAAGCTTTCTTT. Its protein is CASSLEQGEAFF.

The chain links TRBV5-1 to TRBJ1-1; D not resolved. The V end lost 2 bases, the J end lost 5 bases, and 13 bases lay between the germline ends. CDR1 is SGHRS, CDR2 YFSETQ, per germline. The CDR3 runs to 14 residues. The DNA of the CDR3 is TGCGCCAGCAGCTTCGGGGTACTGGGAACTGAAGCTTTCTTT. This codes for CASSFGVLGTEAFF. The full variable domain, rest sourced from reference TRBV5-1 and TRBJ1-1, is KAGVTQTPRYLIKTRGQQVTLSCSPISGHRSVSWYQQTPGQGLQFLFEYFSETQRNKGNFPGRFSGRQFSNSRSEMNVSTLELGDSALYLCASSFGVLGTEAFFGQGTRLTVV.

V is TRBV11-2 and J is TRBJ2-7; D is possibly TRBD2 (5 bases). The CDR3 is made up of 17 amino acids. Trimming took 5 bases from V and 1 from J, leaving 21 bases between them. Germline V gene lookup returns CDR1 SGHAT and CDR2 FQNNGV. The CDR3 loop is CASSVHPGSVGSYEQYF. CDR3 nucleotides: TGTGCCAGCAGCGTCCATCCGGGGTCCGTGGGATCCTACGAGCAGTACTTC.

The CDR3: CASSPKSGGGELFF. CDR3 DNA sequence: TGTGCCAGCAGCCCAAAAAGTGGCGGCGGGGAGCTGTTTTTT. The chain couples TRBV3-1 (or the pseudogene TRBV3-2) to TRBJ2-2; D is uncertain. The CDR3 runs 14 residues. V was pared by 4 bases and J by 7 bases, with 13 bases between. The V gene's germline CDR1 is LGHDT and CDR2 YNNKEL (reference sequence).

The chain links TRBV2 to TRBJ1-6; the D is unclear. Trimming took off 8 bases at V and 3 bases at J, with 14 bases between the two ends. CDR1 and CDR2 from the germline V gene are SNHLY and FYNNEI. This CDR3 spans 15 amino acids. The CDR3 here is CASALGRNYNSPLHF. CDR3 in DNA: TGTGCCAGCGCGTTGGGCAGGAACTATAATTCACCCCTCCACTTT.

This clone was recorded a few times. V is TRBV18 and J is TRBJ1-2; perhaps TRBD1 as D (5 bases). The CDR3 loop spans 15 amino acids. The V gene's germline CDR1 is KGHSH and CDR2 LQKENI. Trimming stripped 6 bases from V and 0 bases from J, with 14 bases between. CDR3 DNA sequence: TGTGCCAGCTCGCGCGACAGACAATCTAACTATGGCTACACCTTC. Translating gives CASSRDRQSNYGYTF.

The chain has TRBV5-1 and TRBJ1-4; D is unresolved. This CDR3 comprises 16 residues. Deletions cut 1 base from V and 0 bases from J, with 10 bases between. Germline V CDR1 and CDR2: SGHRS, YFSETQ. The CDR3 here is CASSLTPRSTNEKLFF. CDR3 sequence (DNA): TGCGCCAGCAGCTTGACACCACGCTCAACTAATGAAAAACTGTTTTTT.

The CDR3 nucleotides read TGCGCCAGCAGCCAAGTGGGACTAAGGGACACTGAAGCTTTCTTT. It encodes CASSQVGLRDTEAFF. This chain links TRBV4-1 with TRBJ1-1; D perhaps matches TRBD1 (5 bases). CDR3 length: 15 amino acids. Trimming stripped 1 base from V and 3 bases from J, with 12 bases between. CDR1 and CDR2 (germline): MGHRA, YSYEKL.

The chain is built from TRBV2 and TRBJ2-1; 12 nucleotides align to TRBD2. The CDR3 runs 15 residues. Germline V CDR1 and CDR2: SNHLY, FYNNEI. Unmatched junction bases numbered 2, after V lost 4 bases and J lost 4 bases. The CDR3 DNA follows: TGTGCCAGCAGTGGTGGGACTAGCGGGTACAATGAGCAGTTCTTC. It translates to CASSGGTSGYNEQFF.

CDR3 region: CASSSARGRNEQFF. DNA of the CDR3: TGTGCCAGCAGCTCAGCCAGGGGGCGTAATGAGCAGTTCTTC. J is TRBJ2-1 and V is TRBV7-2; TRBD1 aligns across 8 bases. The CDR3 runs to 14 residues. Germline CDR1 and CDR2: SGHTA and FQGNSA. Losses at the gene ends were 4 bases for V and 7 bases for J; bases not matched to a gene: 6. The entire variable domain, with the rest obtained from reference TRBV7-2 and TRBJ2-1, is as follows: GAGVSQSPSNKVTEKGKDVELRCDPISGHTALYWYRQSLGQGLEFLIYFQGNSAPDKSGLPSDRFSAERTGGSVSTLTIQRTQQEDSAVYLCASSSARGRNEQFFGPGTRLTVL.

The V call is TRBV18, the J call TRBJ1-2; a possible D gene is TRBD1 (6 bases). V dropped 3 bases and J dropped 6 bases, with 11 bases sitting between them. The germline gives CDR1 KGHSH, CDR2 LQKENI. CDR3 size: 13 residues. In DNA, the CDR3 is TGTGCCAGCTCACCCACTGCAGGGGATGGCTACACCTTC. This encodes CASSPTAGDGYTF.

V and J are TRBV5-1 and TRBJ1-6, with 7 bases matching TRBD1. CDR3 length: 17 residues. Trimming took 4 bases from V and 0 from J; bases not matched to a gene: 7. Germline V CDR1 and CDR2: SGHRS, YFSETQ. The CDR3 DNA follows: TGCGCCAGCAGCGCGAACAGGGGCAGCTCCTATAATTCACCCCTCCACTTT. It specifies CASSANRGSSYNSPLHF.

The chain is built from TRBV5-1 and TRBJ2-1; TRBD2 aligns across 8 bases. CDR1 and CDR2 (germline): SGHRS, YFSETQ. Trimming cost V 4 bases and J 4 bases; bases outside gene matches: 7. The CDR3 length is 15 residues. The CDR3 sequence is CASSPRGGRYNEQFF. The CDR3 nucleotides read TGCGCCAGCAGCCCCCGGGGGGGACGGTACAATGAGCAGTTCTTC.

The gene calls are TRBV5-5 and TRBJ2-2; D not resolved. The length of the CDR3 is 15 residues. V lost 1 base and J lost 4, with 11 bases in between. CDR1 is SGHKS and CDR2 is YYEKEE in the germline V gene (reference sequence). This CDR3 is CASSLYAGSTGELFF. The CDR3 nucleotides read TGTGCCAGCAGCTTGTATGCTGGTAGCACCGGGGAGCTGTTTTTT.

This clone appeared once. The gene calls are TRBV5-1 and TRBJ1-2; no reliable D call. With 0 bases removed from V and 4 bases from J, the gap between germline ends came to 10 bases. This CDR3 region has 14 residues. Germline V lookup: CDR1 SGHRS, CDR2 YFSETQ. CDR3: CASSLAGFGYGYTF. The CDR3 nucleotides read TGCGCCAGCAGCTTGGCGGGGTTTGGCTATGGCTACACCTTC.

The genes are TRBV15 and TRBJ2-1; 9 bases map to TRBD1. V was clipped by 0 bases and J by 1 base; unmatched bases: 10. CDR3 length: 19 residues. The germline CDR1 and CDR2 sequences are LNHNV and YYDKDF (reference sequence). CDR3 sequence reads: CATSRDNRGLLSSYNEQFF. In DNA form, the CDR3 reads TGTGCCACCAGCAGAGATAACAGGGGGCTTTTAAGTTCCTACAATGAGCAGTTCTTC.

V gene TRBV19 combines with J gene TRBJ2-7, with a possible D match to TRBD2 (6 bases). The ends were cut back, 5 bases at V and 5 bases at J, with 16 bases in the middle. The V gene's germline CDR1 is LNHDA and CDR2 SQIVND (reference sequence). This CDR3 region has 14 residues. In DNA, the CDR3 is TGTGCCAGTAGTCCCCTAGCGTCGGTGAACGAGCAGTACTTC. Residues: CASSPLASVNEQYF.

This chain connects TRBV7-9 to TRBJ1-1; D not certain. Looked up from germline, CDR1 is SEHNR and CDR2 is FQNEAQ (reference sequence). CDR3 length: 13 amino acids. The V gene lost 2 bases and the J gene lost 1 base, with 5 bases spanning the gap. CDR3 sequence (DNA): TGTGCCAGCAGCTTACGACAGAACACTGAAGCTTTCTTT. Its protein product is CASSLRQNTEAFF.

The CDR3, as DNA: TGTGCCAGCAGCTCTCAGACAGGGATGGCAGATACGCAGTATTTT. Protein product: CASSSQTGMADTQYF. The chain uses TRBV7-2 and TRBJ2-3; the match to TRBD1 covers 7 bases. CDR1 is SGHTA, CDR2 FQGNSA, per germline. The CDR3 covers 15 residues. J gave up 4 bases and V 4 bases, and 8 bases lay outside the gene matches.

The chain employs TRBV6-1 and TRBJ2-3; TRBD1 matches at 7 bases. The CDR3 runs to 16 residues. Germline-derived CDR1 and CDR2 are MNHNS and SASEGT. The junction had 9 bases not matched to a gene; V was cut back by 4 bases and J by 2 bases. As DNA, the CDR3 is TGTGCCAGCAGTGGCCCCTTCAGGGGGTTCACAGATACGCAGTATTTT. Translating gives CASSGPFRGFTDTQYF.

For the CDR3, the DNA is TGTGCCATCAGTGAGTTTGGGGCGGACACTGAAGCTTTCTTT. Its protein is CAISEFGADTEAFF. The chain couples TRBV10-3 to TRBJ1-1; tentatively, D is TRBD1 (5 bases). This CDR3 is 14 amino acids long. The germline V gene encodes CDR1 ENHRY and CDR2 SYGVKD. The V end was cut by 1 base, the J end by 3 bases, with 9 bases between.

The rearrangement joins TRBV11-2 to TRBJ1-3; 9 bases line up with TRBD1. The V gene end was trimmed by 5 bases and the J gene end by 0 bases; junction bases not matched to a gene: 8. Germline V CDR1 and CDR2: SGHAT, FQNNGV. CDR3 length: 17 amino acids. This CDR3 is CASSLTGTGSSGNTIYF. The CDR3 region has the DNA TGTGCCAGCAGCCTCACCGGGACAGGGTCCTCTGGAAACACCATATATTTT.

The gene calls are TRBV7-8 and TRBJ2-5, with TRBD2 identical over 9 bases. This CDR3 spans 16 amino acids. Per germline, CDR1 SGHVS and CDR2 FQNEAQ. The V gene end was trimmed by 0 bases and the J gene end by 2 bases; junction bases not matched to a gene: 4. The CDR3 bases are TGTGCCAGCAGCTTAGCCCAGCGGGGGGCTCAAGAGACCCAGTACTTC. It specifies CASSLAQRGAQETQYF.

The rearrangement uses TRBV7-9 and TRBJ2-6; TRBD1 agrees at 7 bases. V dropped 8 bases and J dropped 1; count of bases not matched to a gene: 11. Looked up from germline, CDR1 is SEHNR and CDR2 is FQNEAQ (reference sequence). This CDR3 region has 17 residues. The CDR3 DNA follows: TGTGCCAGCCTAACCCGGGACAGAGCTTCTGGGGCCAACGTCCTGACTTTC. Translated: CASLTRDRASGANVLTF.

V gene TRBV4-3 combines with J gene TRBJ2-1; no clear D. There are 13 residues in the CDR3. Trimming pared 0 bases from V and 9 bases from J, leaving 9 bases between. Germline CDR1 LGHNA, CDR2 YSLEER. CDR3 sequence: CASSQDWASEQFF. CDR3 nucleotides: TGCGCCAGCAGCCAAGATTGGGCTTCTGAGCAGTTCTTC.